This TCR beta chain was observed in a study of long-term antiretroviral therapy in people with HIV. Study results and limitations: The study collected no data on ART adherence, viral resistance or therapy changes. The repertoire was dominated at all time points by clones expanded before ART.

This CDR3 has 16 residues. V lost 7 bases and J 1 base, leaving 19 bases between the germline ends. CDR1 and CDR2 (germline): SEHNR, FQNEAQ (reference sequence). Samples were assayed with immunoSEQ v3.0 at survey level. Assay: immunoSEQ multiplex PCR; the TCRdb copy retains only in-frame clones and omits some. The sample has 20,000 to 25,000 clones; more than 65% are singletons. Concerning this clone itself: Its target is unknown.

The rearrangement uses TRBV7-9 and TRBJ1-1; D is possibly TRBD1 (6 bases). The input for sequencing was unsorted PBMCs, taken 0.5 years after starting antiretroviral therapy. This sequence was found in a woman in her 40s with HIV. This chain's CDR3 is CASTSGRGPRNTEAFF. The CDR3 nucleotides read TGTGCCAGCACCTCAGGCAGGGGCCCCCGGAACACTGAAGCTTTCTTT.